This T cell receptor (beta chain) was sequenced for a study of chemoradiotherapy in HPV16-positive cancers. On the study more broadly: Candidate HPV-specific clones and shared TCR motifs came from a couple of HPV16-positive patients. Study-level results: Better recurrence-free survival went with HPV-responsive T-cell expansion in HPV16-positive patients.

Germline V gives CDR1 SGHTA, CDR2 FQGNSA. V shed 5 bases and J shed 0 bases, with 14 bases lying between them. The CDR3 covers 16 residues. Repertoires were sampled repeatedly during chemoradiotherapy. The repertoire was sequenced with immunoSEQ multiplex PCR; TCRdb's copy has only in-frame clones and lacks some. The sample lists tens of thousands of clones; approximately 91% were seen once. Concerning this clone itself: As yet, its antigen is unknown.

The receptor comes from a human donor with HPV-associated anogenital cancer. This chain connects TRBV7-2 to TRBJ2-1, with a tentative D call TRBD2 (6 bases). Sample: blood, taken from a patient who underwent chemoradiotherapy. The CDR3 loop is CASSPVGGNSYNEQFF. CDR3 DNA sequence: TGTGCCAGCAGCCCCGTCGGCGGGAACTCCTACAATGAGCAGTTCTTC.